This TCR beta chain came from a study of cytotoxic CD8 clonotypes in ibrutinib-treated CLL. Germline V gene sequence: CDR1 MDHEN, CDR2 SYDVKM. The V gene lost 10 bases and the J gene lost 5 bases, with 18 bases spanning the gap. This CDR3 has 13 residues. Sequencing used immunoSEQ multiplex PCR; TCRdb keeps in-frame clones, though not all of them. The sample lists some 140,000 clones; around 93% were seen once. This TCR came from a human donor with chronic lymphocytic leukemia. This chain connects TRBV28 to TRBJ2-7; no reliable D call. The source was PBMCs, collected after 12 months of ibrutinib treatment. The CDR3 coding sequence is TGTGCCACGACCTTCGACCTAAGGGACGAGCAGTACTTC. Translating it yields CATTFDLRDEQYF.